A selection of T cell receptor beta chains follows, all from one sample in a study of T-cell reconstitution after alpha-beta-depleted transplantation in children. TCRdb analysed the PCR reads with MiXCR anew, one entry per CDR3 protein. The table has some 200,000 distinct CDR3 sequences, about 6% seen once. This material consisted of PBMCs, taken before TCRalphabeta/CD19-depleted stem cell transplant. All receptors come from a girl in the first two years of life with combined immunodeficiency, due to receive a stem cell transplant. Both conserved end residues are part of each CDR3. D genes are given only for firm matches. The size of a clone is reported for some rows only, either as once, few or many, or as a class for expanded clones.

TGTGCCAGCAGTTTTTCCAGGCCCAGGGGAGAGACCCAGTACTTC,CASSFSRPRGETQYF,many,TRBV28,-,TRBJ2-5
TGCAGTGCTCCCGGGCGACTAGCGGGGAGCTCCTACGAGCAGTACTTC,CSAPGRLAGSSYEQYF,-,TRBV20-1,TRBD2,TRBJ2-7
TGTGCCAGCAGCCATGCTCAGGGGTACAATGAGCAGTTCTTC,CASSHAQGYNEQFF,-,TRBV3-1,-,TRBJ2-1
TGTGCCAGCGCTAAGGAGCGGGGGGGGGCAGATACGCAGTATTTT,CASAKERGGADTQYF,few,TRBV7-7,TRBD2,TRBJ2-3
TGTGCCAGCATCGAAGGAGGGTGTTTTCAGCCCCAGCATTTT,CASIEGGCFQPQHF,many,TRBV7-3,-,TRBJ1-5
TGTGCCAGCAGCTCCACTGGGGAAGAGGGACCCTACGAGCAGTACTTC,CASSSTGEEGPYEQYF,many,TRBV7-9,-,TRBJ2-7
TGTGCCAGCAGTTACTCGTTTTGGGATACGCAGTATTTT,CASSYSFWDTQYF,many,TRBV6-2/TRBV6-3,-,TRBJ2-3
TGCGCCAGCAGCGGACTAGCGGGAGGGCTCGACTCCTACGAGCAGTACTTC,CASSGLAGGLDSYEQYF,many,TRBV4-1,TRBD2,TRBJ2-7
TGTGCCAGCAGTAGCGGGGACACAGATACGCAGTATTTT,CASSSGDTDTQYF,-,TRBV28,TRBD2,TRBJ2-3
TGTGCCAGTAGTCTGCGGGATGGCTCAGATTCACCCCTCCACTTT,CASSLRDGSDSPLHF,many,TRBV19,-,TRBJ1-6
TGCAGCGTTGAAGACGAGCGAGGGAAGGAGACTGAGCAGTTCTTC,CSVEDERGKETEQFF,many,TRBV29-1,-,TRBJ2-1
TGCAGTCAGATCCTGGGCGATACGCAGTATTTT,CSQILGDTQYF,few,TRBV20-1,-,TRBJ2-3
TGCAGTGCTAGAGGTCCCGGGACTGGACTACACGAGCAGTACTTC,CSARGPGTGLHEQYF,many,TRBV20-1,-,TRBJ2-7
TGCAGTGCTAGCGGACTCTACAATGAGCAGTTCTTC,CSASGLYNEQFF,many,TRBV20-1,-,TRBJ2-1
TGTGCCAGCAGCCCCGCGGTAGCGGGTACGAGGCACGAGCAGTACTTC,CASSPAVAGTRHEQYF,many,TRBV28,TRBD2,TRBJ2-7
TGCAGTGCTCCGATGCTCGGTCCGGGAGCCTCCTACAATGAGCAGTTCTTC,CSAPMLGPGASYNEQFF,few,TRBV20-1,-,TRBJ2-1
TGCAGCGCGCCCGACAGGCTGAGGAATGAGCAGTTCTTC,CSAPDRLRNEQFF,-,TRBV29-1,-,TRBJ2-1
TGTGCCAGCAGCTTACTAGGAGGGACTGAAGCTTTCTTT,CASSLLGGTEAFF,many,TRBV5-8,-,TRBJ1-1
TGTGCCAGCAGCTCAACAGGATCACCAAGACGTAACAATGAGCAGTTCTTC,CASSSTGSPRRNNEQFF,few,TRBV7-8,-,TRBJ2-1
TGTGCCAGCAGCTTAGGGCCGTGGCCTAACACAGATACGCAGTATTTT,CASSLGPWPNTDTQYF,many,TRBV7-6,-,TRBJ2-3
TGCAGCGTTGGTAGGGGGATTGGTGGCTCCTACGAGCAGTACTTC,CSVGRGIGGSYEQYF,many,TRBV29-1,-,TRBJ2-7
TGTGCCAGCAGTCCTGGGAGTGGGACAGGGGGGTACGAGCAGTACTTC,CASSPGSGTGGYEQYF,-,TRBV12-3/TRBV12-4,TRBD1,TRBJ2-7
TGCAGTGCTAGATCCCTAAACGGAAACATTCAGTACTTC,CSARSLNGNIQYF,many,TRBV20-1,-,TRBJ2-4
TGTGCCAGCAGTCCCGGGACAGGACTTTATGAAGCTTTCTTT,CASSPGTGLYEAFF,many,TRBV12-3/TRBV12-4,TRBD1,TRBJ1-1
TGTGCCAGCAGCTGGCGGGCTAGCGGAACATCCTACGAGCAGTACTTC,CASSWRASGTSYEQYF,many,TRBV6-1,TRBD2,TRBJ2-7
TGCGCCAGCAGCCTAAAACCCGGGACGCACTACAATGAGCAGTTCTTC,CASSLKPGTHYNEQFF,many,TRBV5-1,-,TRBJ2-1
TGCGCCAGCAGCCAAGACCGAACCAGGGGCTCTAATTCACCCCTCCACTTT,CASSQDRTRGSNSPLHF,few,TRBV4-1,-,TRBJ1-6
TGTGCCAGCAGCCAGGGGGGAGTTGAGCAGTTCTTC,CASSQGGVEQFF,many,TRBV12-3/TRBV12-4,-,TRBJ2-1
TGCGCCAGCGCCCGGACTAGCGGGGGCACAGATACGCAGTATTTT,CASARTSGGTDTQYF,many,TRBV5-1,TRBD2,TRBJ2-3
TGTGCCAGCAGTCGGCAGATCCAAGAGACCCAGTACTTC,CASSRQIQETQYF,many,TRBV6-6,-,TRBJ2-5